The entry that follows covers one TCR beta chain sequence. This CDR3 is built from 14 residues. Trimming took off 3 bases at V and 5 bases at J, with 13 bases between the two ends. Germline V gene sequence: CDR1 SGHTA, CDR2 FQGNSA. This sample was included in a study of identifying expanded T cells in peripheral blood. Collection occurred without any documented infections or immune events in donors. The method was immunoSEQ multiplex PCR; TCRdb's version includes in-frame clones alone and lacks a portion of them. The sample records about 100,000 clones, about 83% being singletons. The TCR originated in a person between 18 and 75 years old in good health. The V gene is TRBV7-2, the J gene TRBJ2-5; D remains unclear. The sample taken for sequencing was blood. The CDR3 loop reads CASSLGPHEETQYF. CDR3 coding DNA: TGTGCCAGCAGCTTGGGCCCCCATGAGGAGACCCAGTACTTC.